This passage covers 11 T cell receptor beta chains from one sample sequenced in a study of radiation and T cells in renal cell carcinoma. TCRdb keeps only in-frame clones here, not all; method: immunoSEQ multiplex PCR. This table has tens of thousands of clones, roughly 80% appearing once. Noted time point: blood 4 weeks post-SBRT, at nephrectomy. Treatment of the sample: 15 Gy SBRT to primary tumor, nephrectomy 4 weeks later. The material sequenced was blood, taken from a patient whose treatment included radiotherapy and nephrectomy. These receptors all stem from a man between 50 and 59 years old with renal cell carcinoma.

The V gene is TRBV10-3, the J gene TRBJ2-7; 7 nucleotides match TRBD1. Germline V CDR1 and CDR2: ENHRY, SYGVKD. V lost 6 bases to trimming and J lost 3 bases; unmatched junction nucleotides: 2. This CDR3 is 12 amino acids long. The CDR3: CAIRGTDYEQYF. The CDR3 coding sequence is TGTGCCATCAGAGGGACAGACTACGAGCAGTACTTC.

This clone was found a few times. The rearrangement links TRBV7-9 to TRBJ2-7; D unresolved. Per the germline V gene, CDR1 is SEHNR and CDR2 is FQNEAQ (reference sequence). This CDR3 has 14 residues. Trimming stripped 5 bases from V and 2 bases from J, with 13 bases between. CDR3 sequence reads: CASSLSQAPYEQYF. The CDR3 DNA reads as TGTGCCAGCAGCCTCAGTCAAGCCCCCTACGAGCAGTACTTC.

This CDR3 is CASSERSGSSDEQYF. The CDR3 nucleotides are TGTGCCAGCAGTGAACGGAGCGGGAGCTCGGACGAGCAGTACTTC. V and J are TRBV6-1 and TRBJ2-7; 8 bases are a match to TRBD2. This CDR3 contains 15 residues. V trimming: 2 bases; J trimming: 5 bases; junction bases outside the gene matches: 8. Per the germline V gene, CDR1 is MNHNS and CDR2 is SASEGT.

The chain joins TRBV27 to TRBJ2-5; 7 bases align to TRBD2. The CDR3 is 15 amino acids. V shed 3 bases and J 4 bases; nucleotides not matched to a gene: 8. Germline V gene lookup returns CDR1 MNHEY and CDR2 SMNVEV (reference sequence). This chain's CDR3 is CASSFARTSIETQYF. In DNA, the CDR3 is TGTGCCAGCAGTTTTGCCCGGACTAGTATAGAGACCCAGTACTTC.

V is TRBV28 and J is TRBJ1-1; D not certain. This CDR3 is built from 11 residues. Trimming stripped 6 bases from V and 9 bases from J, with 11 bases between. Germline values: CDR1 MDHEN, CDR2 SYDVKM. This CDR3 reads CASRTGPQAFF. The CDR3 bases are TGTGCCAGCAGGACCGGGCCTCAAGCTTTCTTT.

This chain uses TRBV10-3 with TRBJ2-1; 12 nucleotides agree with TRBD2. The CDR3 contains 16 residues. Germline V gives CDR1 ENHRY, CDR2 SYGVKD. The junction had 14 bases not matched to a gene; V was cut back by 4 bases and J by 13 bases. The CDR3 DNA is TGTGCCATCAGTGGGACTAGCGGGATCGGAAACAAATCACAGTTCTTC. This codes for CAISGTSGIGNKSQFF.

Note on this clone: The sample holds other DNA sequences that translate to the same CDR3. This rearrangement joins TRBV7-9 to TRBJ2-3; D unclear. V was shortened by 3 bases and J by 1 base, with 5 bases between the two germline ends. CDR1 and CDR2 from the germline V gene are SEHNR and FQNEAQ (reference sequence). This CDR3 is 13 amino acids long. Here the CDR3 reads CASSFEGTDTQYF. CDR3 bases: TGTGCCAGCAGCTTTGAAGGCACAGATACGCAGTATTTT.

This chain connects TRBV19 to TRBJ1-5; no clear D gene. V was clipped by 5 bases and J by 3 bases, with 8 bases between them. The CDR3 is 13 residues long. Germline CDR1 is LNHDA and CDR2 is SQIVND (reference sequence). This CDR3 is CASSRTANQPQHF. The CDR3 bases are TGTGCCAGTAGTCGAACCGCCAATCAGCCCCAGCATTTT.

The V call is TRBV30, the J call TRBJ2-5; the D gene is possibly TRBD1 (5 bases). Germline V lookup: CDR1 GTSNPN, CDR2 SVGIG (reference sequence). V was pared by 5 bases and J by 0 bases, with 10 bases between. The CDR3 contains 13 residues. CDR3 sequence: CAWYGQNQETQYF. Written as DNA, the CDR3 is TGTGCCTGGTATGGACAAAACCAAGAGACCCAGTACTTC.

This chain uses TRBV19 with TRBJ2-1; possible D gene TRBD1, 5 bases. CDR3 length equals 15 residues. Germline-derived CDR1 and CDR2 are LNHDA and SQIVND (reference sequence). Trimming took 5 bases from V and 6 from J, leaving 17 bases between them. The chain's CDR3 is CASSPLFVRGNEQFF. CDR3 nucleotide sequence: TGTGCCAGTAGTCCTTTATTCGTAAGGGGCAATGAGCAGTTCTTC.

V gene TRBV6-6 combines with J gene TRBJ2-3; 9 nucleotides agree with TRBD1. V trimming: 7 bases; J trimming: 6 bases; junction bases outside the gene matches: 14. Germline lookup yields CDR1 MNHNY and CDR2 SVGAGI (reference sequence). CDR3 length: 16 residues. The chain's CDR3 is CASNPPGTGYGDTQYF. The DNA of the CDR3 is TGTGCCAGCAACCCCCCCGGGACAGGGTACGGGGATACGCAGTATTTT.